Presented here are 5 T cell receptor beta chains from one specimen sequenced in a study of shared clonotypes between healthy human individuals. This table comes from immunoSEQ multiplex PCR, and its TCRdb copy is limited to in-frame clones, with some not included. Here the sample spans 2 million to 2.5 million clones, 90% to 95% being singletons. The sequenced sample was naive CD4+ T cells sorted from blood. Sample subset: CD45RA+ positively selected. All receptors come from a man younger than 35 in good health.

This CDR3 reads CAWSVPGATEAFF. For the CDR3, the DNA is TGTGCCTGGAGTGTACCGGGGGCTACTGAAGCTTTCTTT. The chain couples TRBV30 to TRBJ1-1; D might be TRBD1 (6 bases). V shed 0 bases and J shed 5 bases, with 10 bases lying between them. This CDR3 comprises 13 residues. The germline CDR1 and CDR2 sequences are GTSNPN and SVGIG (reference sequence). The full variable domain, with the rest looked up from reference TRBV30 and TRBJ1-1, is SQTIHQWPATLVQPVGSPLSLECTVEGTSNPNLYWYRQAAGRGLQLLFYSVGIGQISSEVPQNLSASRPQDRQFILSSKKLLLSDSGFYLCAWSVPGATEAFFGQGTRLTVV.

In the case of this clone: Other DNA sequences in this specimen translate into the identical CDR3. This chain uses TRBV18 with TRBJ2-3, with a possible D match to TRBD1 (6 bases). This CDR3 comprises 14 residues. The V gene's germline CDR1 is KGHSH and CDR2 LQKENI. The V end lost 6 bases, the J end lost 3 bases, and 13 bases lay between the germline ends. The CDR3 nucleotides are TGTGCCAGCTCTCCCGGTCAGGGGACAGATACGCAGTATTTT. It encodes CASSPGQGTDTQYF. Full variable domain (remainder filled in from reference TRBV18 and TRBJ2-3): NAGVMQNPRHLVRRRGQEARLRCSPMKGHSHVYWYRQLPEEGLKFMVYLQKENIIDESGMPKERFSAEFPKEGPSILRIQQVVRGDSAAYFCASSPGQGTDTQYFGPGTRLTVL.

The chain couples TRBV4-1 to TRBJ1-1; 8 nucleotides align to TRBD1. The CDR3 length is 17 residues. Trimming at V came to 4 bases and at J to 4 bases, leaving 14 bases not matched to a gene. Germline CDR1 is MGHRA and CDR2 is YSYEKL. CDR3 sequence (DNA): TGCGCCAGCAGCCCTCCCCACCCGGGACAGGCGACCACTGAAGCTTTCTTT. Amino acids: CASSPPHPGQATTEAFF.

The chain has TRBV30 and TRBJ1-5; D is unresolved. Germline lookup yields CDR1 GTSNPN and CDR2 SVGIG (reference sequence). The germline V and J ends were trimmed by 0 bases and 6 bases, with 9 bases remaining between them. The CDR3 has 13 amino acids. Here the CDR3 DNA reads TGTGCCTGGAGTGTAAGTTGGAGTCAGCCCCAGCATTTT. Its protein is CAWSVSWSQPQHF.

This clone is a singleton in its sample. This rearrangement joins TRBV7-6 to TRBJ1-6; D is unresolved. CDR1 SGHVS and CDR2 FNYEAQ come from the germline V gene. This CDR3 is built from 13 residues. The V end was cut by 3 bases, the J end by 7 bases, with 7 bases between. CDR3 sequence reads: CASSLGVNSPLHF. Here the CDR3 DNA reads TGTGCCAGCAGCTTGGGTGTCAATTCACCCCTCCACTTT.